This T cell receptor (beta chain) was captured in a study of neurological immune-mediated disorders. Time point denoted: longitudinal time-point 2. The CDR3 loop spans 13 amino acids. Germline CDR1 MNHEY, CDR2 SMNVEV (reference sequence). The V end lost 5 bases, the J end lost 0 bases, and 5 bases lay between the germline ends. TCRdb itself ran the 5' RACE reads through MiXCR, one entry per CDR3 protein. This sample yields 60,000 to 75,000 distinct CDR3 sequences, of which more than 8% are seen a single time; under 15% belongs to the top ten. This clonotype was counted at least ten times. This clonotype was obtained from a man aged 30-40 years in good health. Sequenced: PBMCs. The genes are TRBV27 and TRBJ2-4; D not certain. CDR3 amino acids: CASSPLAKNIQYF. In DNA form, the CDR3 reads TGTGCCAGCAGTCCCTTAGCCAAAAACATTCAGTACTTC.